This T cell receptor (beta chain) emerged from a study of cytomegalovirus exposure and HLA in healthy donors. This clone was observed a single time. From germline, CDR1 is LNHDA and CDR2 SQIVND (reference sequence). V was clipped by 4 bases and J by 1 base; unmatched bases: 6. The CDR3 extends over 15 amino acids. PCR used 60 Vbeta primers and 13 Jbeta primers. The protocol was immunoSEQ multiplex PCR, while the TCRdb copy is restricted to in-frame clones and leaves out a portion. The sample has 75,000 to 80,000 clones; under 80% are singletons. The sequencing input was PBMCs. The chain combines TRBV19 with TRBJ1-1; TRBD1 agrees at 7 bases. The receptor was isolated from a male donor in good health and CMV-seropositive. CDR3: CASSRQGGSNTEAFF. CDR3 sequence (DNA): TGTGCCAGTAGTAGGCAGGGGGGATCGAACACTGAAGCTTTCTTT. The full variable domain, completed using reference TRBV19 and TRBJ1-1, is DGGITQSPKYLFRKEGQNVTLSCEQNLNHDAMYWYRQDPGQGLRLIYYSQIVNDFQKGDIAEGYSVSREKKESFPLTVTSAQKNPTAFYLCASSRQGGSNTEAFFGQGTRLTVV.